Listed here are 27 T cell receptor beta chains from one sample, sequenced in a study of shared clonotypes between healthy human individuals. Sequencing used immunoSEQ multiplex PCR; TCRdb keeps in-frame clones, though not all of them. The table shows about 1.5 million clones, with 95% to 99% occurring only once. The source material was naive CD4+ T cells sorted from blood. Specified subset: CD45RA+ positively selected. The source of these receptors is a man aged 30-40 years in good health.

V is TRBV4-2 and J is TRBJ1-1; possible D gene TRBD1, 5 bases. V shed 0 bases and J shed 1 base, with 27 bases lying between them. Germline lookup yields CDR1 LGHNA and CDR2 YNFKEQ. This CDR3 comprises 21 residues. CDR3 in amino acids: CASSQETQRAPGKHPNTEAFF. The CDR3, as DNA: TGTGCCAGCAGCCAAGAGACCCAAAGGGCCCCAGGGAAACACCCGAACACTGAAGCTTTCTTT.

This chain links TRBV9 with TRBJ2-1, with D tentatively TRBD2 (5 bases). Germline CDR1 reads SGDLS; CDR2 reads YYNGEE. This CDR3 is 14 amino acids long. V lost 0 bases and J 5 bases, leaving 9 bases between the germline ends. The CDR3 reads CASSVEDFHNEQFF. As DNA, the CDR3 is TGTGCCAGCAGCGTAGAGGACTTCCACAATGAGCAGTTCTTC.

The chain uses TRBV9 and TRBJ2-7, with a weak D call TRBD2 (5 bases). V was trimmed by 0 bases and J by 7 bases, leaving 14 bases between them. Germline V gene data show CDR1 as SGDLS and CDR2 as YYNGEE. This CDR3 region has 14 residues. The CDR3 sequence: CASSVDERPREQYF. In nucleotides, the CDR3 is TGTGCCAGCAGCGTAGACGAGCGGCCGAGGGAGCAGTACTTC. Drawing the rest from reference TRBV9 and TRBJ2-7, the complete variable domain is DSGVTQTPKHLITATGQRVTLRCSPRSGDLSVYWYQQSLDQGLQFLIQYYNGEERAKGNILERFSAQQFPDLHSELNLSSLELGDSALYFCASSVDERPREQYFGPGTRLTVT.

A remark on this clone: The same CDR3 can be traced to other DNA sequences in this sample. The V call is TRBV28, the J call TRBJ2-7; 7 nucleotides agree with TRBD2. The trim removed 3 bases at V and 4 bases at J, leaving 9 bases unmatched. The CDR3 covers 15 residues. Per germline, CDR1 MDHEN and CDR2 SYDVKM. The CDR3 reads CASSLGGGAGYEQYF. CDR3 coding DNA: TGTGCCAGCAGTTTGGGCGGGGGAGCAGGATACGAGCAGTACTTC.

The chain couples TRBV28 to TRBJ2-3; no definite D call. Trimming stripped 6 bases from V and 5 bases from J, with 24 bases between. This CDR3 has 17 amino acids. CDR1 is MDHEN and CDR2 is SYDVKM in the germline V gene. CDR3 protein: CASSEISPSRGLDTQYF. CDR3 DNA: TGTGCCAGCAGCGAAATTTCGCCCAGCCGAGGCTTAGATACGCAGTATTTT.

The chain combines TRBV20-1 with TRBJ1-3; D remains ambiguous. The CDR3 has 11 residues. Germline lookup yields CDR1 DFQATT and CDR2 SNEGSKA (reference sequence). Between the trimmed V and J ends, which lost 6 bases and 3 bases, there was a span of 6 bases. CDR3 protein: CSAGIGNTIYF. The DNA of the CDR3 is TGCAGTGCCGGGATTGGAAACACCATATATTTT.

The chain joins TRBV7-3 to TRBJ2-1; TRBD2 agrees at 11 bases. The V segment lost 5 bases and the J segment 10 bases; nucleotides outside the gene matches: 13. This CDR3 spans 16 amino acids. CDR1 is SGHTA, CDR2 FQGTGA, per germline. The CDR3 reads CASSPETSGAGREQFF. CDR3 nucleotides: TGTGCCAGCAGCCCTGAGACTAGCGGGGCCGGTCGGGAGCAGTTCTTC.

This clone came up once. CDR3 in amino acids: CASSFIGGNSGNTIYF. The DNA for the CDR3 is TGTGCCAGCAGTTTTATAGGGGGCAACTCTGGAAACACCATATATTTT. The chain employs TRBV27 and TRBJ1-3; 7 bases match TRBD1. The CDR3 extends over 16 amino acids. The V segment lost 3 bases and the J segment 0 bases; nucleotides outside the gene matches: 5. The germline V gene has CDR1 MNHEY and CDR2 SMNVEV (reference sequence).

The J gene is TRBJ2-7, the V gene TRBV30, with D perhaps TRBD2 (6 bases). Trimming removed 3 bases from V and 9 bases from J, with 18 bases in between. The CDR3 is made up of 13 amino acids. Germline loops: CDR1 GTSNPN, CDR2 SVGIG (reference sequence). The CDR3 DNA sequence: TGTGCCTGGAGGAATAGCGGAAGCATCGGGCAGTACTTC. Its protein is CAWRNSGSIGQYF.

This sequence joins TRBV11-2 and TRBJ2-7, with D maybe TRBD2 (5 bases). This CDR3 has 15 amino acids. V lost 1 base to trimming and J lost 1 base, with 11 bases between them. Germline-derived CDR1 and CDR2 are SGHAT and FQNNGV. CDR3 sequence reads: CASSLVAAGSYEQYF. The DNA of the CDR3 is TGTGCCAGCAGCTTAGTGGCTGCGGGTTCCTACGAGCAGTACTTC. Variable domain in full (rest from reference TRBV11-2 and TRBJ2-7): EAGVAQSPRYKIIEKRQSVAFWCNPISGHATLYWYQQILGQGPKLLIQFQNNGVVDDSQLPKDRFSAERLKGVDSTLKIQPAKLEDSAVYLCASSLVAAGSYEQYFGPGTRLTVT.

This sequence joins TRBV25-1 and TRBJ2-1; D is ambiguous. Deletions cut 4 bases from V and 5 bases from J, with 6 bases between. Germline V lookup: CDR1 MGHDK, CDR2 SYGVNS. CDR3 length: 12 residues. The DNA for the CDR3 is TGTGCCAGCAGTGCCGTTAACAATGAGCAGTTCTTC. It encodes CASSAVNNEQFF. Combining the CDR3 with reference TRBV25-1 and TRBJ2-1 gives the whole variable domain EADIYQTPRYLVIGTGKKITLECSQTMGHDKMYWYQQDPGMELHLIHYSYGVNSTEKGDLSSESTVSRIRTEHFPLTLESARPSHTSQYLCASSAVNNEQFFGPGTRLTVL.

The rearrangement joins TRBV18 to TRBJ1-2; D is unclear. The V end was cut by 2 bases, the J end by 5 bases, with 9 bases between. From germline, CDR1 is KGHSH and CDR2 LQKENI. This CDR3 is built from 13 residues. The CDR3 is CASSPGETYGYTF. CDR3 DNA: TGTGCCAGCTCACCAGGAGAGACTTATGGCTACACCTTC.

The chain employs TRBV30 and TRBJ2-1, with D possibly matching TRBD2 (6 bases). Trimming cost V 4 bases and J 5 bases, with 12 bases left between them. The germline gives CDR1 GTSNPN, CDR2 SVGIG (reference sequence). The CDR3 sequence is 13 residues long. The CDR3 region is CAWTWDFNNEQFF. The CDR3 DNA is TGTGCCTGGACCTGGGACTTTAACAATGAGCAGTTCTTC.

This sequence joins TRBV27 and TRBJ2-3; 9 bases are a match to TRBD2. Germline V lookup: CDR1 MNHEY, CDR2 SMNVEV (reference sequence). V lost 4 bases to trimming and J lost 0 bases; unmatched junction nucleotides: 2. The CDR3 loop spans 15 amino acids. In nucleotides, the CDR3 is TGTGCCAGCAGTTATGGACTAGCGAGCACAGATACGCAGTATTTT. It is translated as CASSYGLASTDTQYF.

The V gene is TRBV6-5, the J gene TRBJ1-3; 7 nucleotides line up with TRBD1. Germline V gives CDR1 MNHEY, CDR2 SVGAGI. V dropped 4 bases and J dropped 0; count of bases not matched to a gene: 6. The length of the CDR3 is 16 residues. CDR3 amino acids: CASSSQGVSSGNTIYF. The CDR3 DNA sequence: TGTGCCAGCAGTTCCCAGGGGGTAAGCTCTGGAAACACCATATATTTT.

The DNA for the CDR3 is TGTGCCAGTAGTATAGAGGGACTGAACAATGAGCAGTTCTTC. Translation gives CASSIEGLNNEQFF. This sequence joins TRBV19 and TRBJ2-1; D perhaps matches TRBD2 (6 bases). CDR3 length: 14 residues. V lost 0 bases and J 5 bases, leaving 8 bases between the germline ends. Germline V gene lookup returns CDR1 LNHDA and CDR2 SQIVND (reference sequence).

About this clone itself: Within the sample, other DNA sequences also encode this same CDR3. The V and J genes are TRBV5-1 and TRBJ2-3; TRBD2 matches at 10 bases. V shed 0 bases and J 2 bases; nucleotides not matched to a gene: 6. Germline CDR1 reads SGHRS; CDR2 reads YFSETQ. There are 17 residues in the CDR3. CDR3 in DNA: TGCGCCAGCAGCTTGGGGTCTAGCGGGAGCCCCACAGATACGCAGTATTTT. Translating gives CASSLGSSGSPTDTQYF.

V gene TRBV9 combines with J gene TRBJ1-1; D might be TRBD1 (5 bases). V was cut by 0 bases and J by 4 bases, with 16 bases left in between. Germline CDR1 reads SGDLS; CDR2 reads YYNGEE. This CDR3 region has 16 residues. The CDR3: CASSVDGRSGSTEAFF. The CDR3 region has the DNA TGTGCCAGCAGCGTAGATGGGCGGTCAGGGTCCACTGAAGCTTTCTTT.

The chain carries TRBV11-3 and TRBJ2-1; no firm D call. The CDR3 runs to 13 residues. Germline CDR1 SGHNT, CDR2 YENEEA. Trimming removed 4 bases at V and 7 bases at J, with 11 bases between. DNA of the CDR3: TGTGCCAGCAGCTCCACCCGAAGAAATGAGCAGTTCTTC. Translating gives CASSSTRRNEQFF.

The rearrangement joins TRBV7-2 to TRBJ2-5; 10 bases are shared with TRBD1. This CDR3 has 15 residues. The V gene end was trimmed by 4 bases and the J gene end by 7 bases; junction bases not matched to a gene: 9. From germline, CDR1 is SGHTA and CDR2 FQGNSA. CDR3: CASSSWDRGEGTQYF. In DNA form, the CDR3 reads TGTGCCAGCAGCTCCTGGGACAGGGGAGAGGGGACCCAGTACTTC.

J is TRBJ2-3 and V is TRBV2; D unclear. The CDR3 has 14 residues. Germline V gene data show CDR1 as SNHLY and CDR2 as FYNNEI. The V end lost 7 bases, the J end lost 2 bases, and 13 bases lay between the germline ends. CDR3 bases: TGTGCCAGCACGGGCTCAGACTCCACAGATACGCAGTATTTT. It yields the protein CASTGSDSTDTQYF. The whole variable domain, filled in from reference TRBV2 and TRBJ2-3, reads EPEVTQTPSHQVTQMGQEVILRCVPISNHLYFYWYRQILGQKVEFLVSFYNNEISEKSEIFDDQFSVERPDGSNFTLKIRSTKLEDSAMYFCASTGSDSTDTQYFGPGTRLTVL.

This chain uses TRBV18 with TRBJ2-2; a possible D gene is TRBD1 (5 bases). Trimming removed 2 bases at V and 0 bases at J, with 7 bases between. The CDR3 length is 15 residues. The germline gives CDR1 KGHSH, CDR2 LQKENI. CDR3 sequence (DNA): TGTGCCAGCTCACCAAGGACACCGAACACCGGGGAGCTGTTTTTT. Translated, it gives CASSPRTPNTGELFF.

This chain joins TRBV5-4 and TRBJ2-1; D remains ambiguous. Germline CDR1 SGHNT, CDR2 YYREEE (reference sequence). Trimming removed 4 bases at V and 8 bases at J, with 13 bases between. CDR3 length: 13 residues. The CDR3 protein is CASSHTIKDEQFF. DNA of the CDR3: TGTGCCAGCAGCCATACTATCAAGGATGAGCAGTTCTTC.

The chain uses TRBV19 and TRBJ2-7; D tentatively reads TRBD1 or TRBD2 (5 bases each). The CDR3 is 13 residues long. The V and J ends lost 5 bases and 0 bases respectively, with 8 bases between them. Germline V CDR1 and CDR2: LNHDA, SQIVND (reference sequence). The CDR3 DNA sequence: TGTGCCAGTAGTCGGGACGACTCCTACGAGCAGTACTTC. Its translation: CASSRDDSYEQYF.

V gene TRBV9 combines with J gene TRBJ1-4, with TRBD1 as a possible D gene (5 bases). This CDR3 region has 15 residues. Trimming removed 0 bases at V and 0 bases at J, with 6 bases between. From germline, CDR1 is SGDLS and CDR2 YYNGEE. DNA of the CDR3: TGTGCCAGCAGCGTAGAGGGGACAACTAATGAAAAACTGTTTTTT. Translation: CASSVEGTTNEKLFF. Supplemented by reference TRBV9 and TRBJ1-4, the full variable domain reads DSGVTQTPKHLITATGQRVTLRCSPRSGDLSVYWYQQSLDQGLQFLIQYYNGEERAKGNILERFSAQQFPDLHSELNLSSLELGDSALYFCASSVEGTTNEKLFFGSGTQLSVL.

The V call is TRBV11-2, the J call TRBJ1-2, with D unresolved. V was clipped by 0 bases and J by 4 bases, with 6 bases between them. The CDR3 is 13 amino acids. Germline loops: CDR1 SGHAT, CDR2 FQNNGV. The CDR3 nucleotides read TGTGCCAGCAGCTTAGAGCGACCCTATGGCTACACCTTC. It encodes CASSLERPYGYTF.

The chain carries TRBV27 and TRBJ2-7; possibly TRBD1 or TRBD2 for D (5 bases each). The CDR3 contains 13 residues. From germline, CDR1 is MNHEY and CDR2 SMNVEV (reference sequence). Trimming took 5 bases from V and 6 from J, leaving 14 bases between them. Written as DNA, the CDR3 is TGTGCCAGCAGTCCTCCGGGACCGAGCGAGCAGTACTTC. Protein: CASSPPGPSEQYF.